This TCR beta chain appears in the sequencing data of a study of blood T cell repertoires in COVID-19. Here immunoSEQ multiplex PCR was the method, and the copy in TCRdb shows in-frame clones only, minus some. The sample carries some 460,000 clones, around 89% recorded once. The CDR3 length is 14 residues. V lost 1 base to trimming and J lost 7 bases; unmatched junction nucleotides: 4. Germline lookup yields CDR1 SGHKS and CDR2 YYEKEE (reference sequence). The receptor was isolated from a woman younger than 45 with acute or convalescent COVID-19. The sample was peripheral blood. The chain carries TRBV5-5 and TRBJ2-2, with 7 bases aligning to TRBD2. CDR3 DNA sequence: TGTGCCAGCAGCTTGCAGCGGGGAAACGGGGAGCTGTTTTTT. Amino acid sequence: CASSLQRGNGELFF.